This TCR beta chain is drawn from a study of beta chain features in type 1 diabetes. A note on this clone: Its specificity is not known.

Germline V gene lookup returns CDR1 SGHTA and CDR2 FQGNSA. V lost 2 bases and J lost 4; bases outside the gene matches: 11. This CDR3 contains 18 residues. General study results and limits: Patients and controls would share equally any PCR tilt toward shorter templates. Diminished insertions and augmented deletions at VDJ junctions characterized type 1 diabetes patients.

Of the isolated RNA, all was reverse transcribed, and so the sequenced material was expressed TCRB transcripts. Generated by immunoSEQ multiplex PCR, the TCRdb table keeps only in-frame clones and is missing some. The sample yields around 500,000 clones, approximately 31% seen once. The sequenced sample was naive CD4+ T cells from blood. The V gene is TRBV7-2, the J gene TRBJ2-1, with 10 bases aligning to TRBD2. The receptor was isolated from a man between 18 and 35 years old in good health. This CDR3 reads CASSLWASGSYLYNEQFF. In nucleotides, the CDR3 is TGTGCCAGCAGCTTATGGGCTAGCGGGAGCTACCTATACAATGAGCAGTTCTTC. Together with reference TRBV7-2 and TRBJ2-1, the CDR3 gives the full variable domain: GAGVSQSPSNKVTEKGKDVELRCDPISGHTALYWYRQSLGQGLEFLIYFQGNSAPDKSGLPSDRFSAERTGGSVSTLTIQRTQQEDSAVYLCASSLWASGSYLYNEQFFGPGTRLTVL.